One and the same sample provided the 22 T cell receptor beta chains below, sequenced in a study of T cell repertoires in cytomegalovirus infection. A single record per CDR3 protein comes from TCRdb applying MiXCR to the reads. In the table there are about 360,000 distinct CDR3 sequences, around a sixth of which are singletons. Sequencing was performed on PBMCs. All receptors come from a human donor in good health (CMV status not recorded). Some clones in this sample may be carry-over from other donors' samples.

The chain carries TRBV4-3 and TRBJ1-5; TRBD1 aligns across 7 bases. Germline CDR1 and CDR2: LGHNA and YSLEER. This CDR3 is 14 amino acids long. The V segment lost 4 bases and the J segment 5 bases; nucleotides outside the gene matches: 5. The DNA for the CDR3 is TGCGCCAGCAGCCTAGGGACAGACTATCAGCCCCAGCATTTT. Translating it yields CASSLGTDYQPQHF.

This clonotype has just a few counts. The chain couples TRBV5-4 to TRBJ2-1; a possible D gene is TRBD2 (5 bases). CDR3 size: 15 residues. Germline CDR1 is SGHNT and CDR2 is YYREEE (reference sequence). The V and J ends lost 4 bases and 4 bases respectively, with 15 bases between them. The CDR3 DNA sequence: TGTGCCAGCAGCCGTGAATCGGGATTATACAATGAGCAGTTCTTC. As protein: CASSRESGLYNEQFF.

This clonotype was observed at least ten times. The chain has TRBV5-6 and TRBJ1-5; 9 positions match TRBD1. The CDR3 contains 16 residues. CDR1 and CDR2 (germline): SGHDT, YYEEEE. After removal of 2 bases from V and 5 bases from J, the junction contained 8 bases not matched to a gene. CDR3 nucleotide sequence: TGTGCCAGCAGCTTTTCTGGGACAGGGACCCATCAGCCCCAGCATTTT. Encoded protein: CASSFSGTGTHQPQHF.

This clonotype was observed at least ten times. V and J are TRBV7-8 and TRBJ2-1; TRBD1 matches at 8 bases. The CDR3 extends over 16 amino acids. J gave up 6 bases and V 4 bases, and 11 bases lay outside the gene matches. From germline, CDR1 is SGHVS and CDR2 FQNEAQ. CDR3 DNA: TGTGCCAGCAGCTCGGGGACAGGCGGGCAAGTCAATGAGCAGTTCTTC. Its protein product is CASSSGTGGQVNEQFF.

This chain connects TRBV30 to TRBJ1-1, with D hard to call. The CDR3 sequence is 13 residues long. With 3 bases removed from V and 0 bases from J, the gap between germline ends came to 8 bases. CDR1 and CDR2 from the germline V gene are GTSNPN and SVGIG (reference sequence). The CDR3 DNA follows: TGTGCCTGGAGCGCCCGTATGAACACTGAAGCTTTCTTT. Protein product: CAWSARMNTEAFF.

The V call is TRBV7-3, the J call TRBJ2-7; D is possibly TRBD2 (6 bases). CDR3 length: 14 amino acids. V shed 2 bases and J shed 4 bases, with 12 bases lying between them. CDR1 and CDR2 from the germline V gene are SGHTA and FQGTGA. CDR3 residues: CASSLRSGLYEQYF. The CDR3 DNA sequence: TGTGCCAGCAGCTTACGTTCGGGACTGTACGAGCAGTACTTC. The variable domain in full, completed from reference TRBV7-3 and TRBJ2-7, reads GAGVSQTPSNKVTEKGKYVELRCDPISGHTALYWYRQSLGQGPEFLIYFQGTGAADDSGLPNDRFFAVRPEGSVSTLKIQRTERGDSAVYLCASSLRSGLYEQYFGPGTRLTVT.

This chain uses TRBV6-2 or TRBV6-3 with TRBJ2-1; 7 bases are a match to TRBD2. Unmatched junction bases numbered 3, after V lost 8 bases and J lost 8 bases. The CDR3 loop spans 11 amino acids. The germline V gene has CDR1 MNHEY and CDR2 SVGEGT. CDR3 sequence: CASGRVHEQFF. CDR3 nucleotides: TGTGCCAGCGGGAGGGTTCATGAGCAGTTCTTC.

This chain links TRBV15 with TRBJ1-1; TRBD1 might be the D (5 bases). The CDR3 runs 15 residues. The V end lost 4 bases, the J end lost 1 base, and 13 bases lay between the germline ends. CDR1 is LNHNV and CDR2 is YYDKDF in the germline V gene (reference sequence). DNA of the CDR3: TGTGCCACCAGCACTACCCGGGGGACGAACACTGAAGCTTTCTTT. It codes for CATSTTRGTNTEAFF.

The J gene is TRBJ1-6, the V gene TRBV2, with D unresolved. Germline CDR1 SNHLY, CDR2 FYNNEI. V gave up 0 bases and J gave up 7 bases, with 13 bases separating them. This CDR3 comprises 16 residues. CDR3 sequence: CASSEANYSPNSPLHF. The CDR3 DNA reads TGTGCCAGCAGTGAAGCTAACTACTCCCCCAATTCACCCCTCCACTTT.

The CDR3 coding sequence is TGTGCCAGCAGTGAGGTGGTGAAGACCCAGTACTTC. Its translation: CASSEVVKTQYF. V usage is TRBV2 and J usage is TRBJ2-5; D gene ambiguous. Germline-derived CDR1 and CDR2 are SNHLY and FYNNEI. Trimming stripped 3 bases from V and 6 bases from J, with 8 bases between. The CDR3 sequence is 12 residues long.

There are many counts of this clonotype. The chain uses TRBV11-3 and TRBJ2-2; 9 bases fit TRBD1. Germline V gives CDR1 SGHNT, CDR2 YENEEA. The CDR3 is 15 residues long. With V trimmed by 5 bases and J by 5 bases, 6 bases remained unmatched. CDR3 coding DNA: TGTGCCAGCAGCCCGGACAGGGGAGGAACCGGGGAGCTGTTTTTT. Translation: CASSPDRGGTGELFF.

The CDR3 loop is CASSFPQGLQHF. In DNA, the CDR3 is TGTGCCAGCAGTTTTCCCCAGGGGCTACAGCATTTT. V gene TRBV28 combines with J gene TRBJ1-5; D may be TRBD1 (6 bases). The V gene lost 3 bases and the J gene lost 13 bases, with 13 bases spanning the gap. The CDR3 runs to 12 residues. CDR1 and CDR2 from the germline V gene are MDHEN and SYDVKM.

There are many counts of this clonotype. The chain carries TRBV12-3 or TRBV12-4 and TRBJ1-2, with D possibly being TRBD1 (6 bases). The length of the CDR3 is 13 residues. The ends were cut back, 6 bases at V and 9 bases at J, with 17 bases in the middle. CDR3 in amino acids: CASSSQGSGSYTF. The CDR3 DNA follows: TGTGCCAGCAGCTCACAGGGTTCCGGGAGCTACACCTTC.

This clonotype was recorded many times. V usage is TRBV7-2 and J usage is TRBJ2-5, with D maybe TRBD1 (5 bases). CDR3 size: 14 residues. Trimming pared 2 bases from V and 4 bases from J, leaving 11 bases between. Looked up from germline, CDR1 is SGHTA and CDR2 is FQGNSA. DNA of the CDR3: TGTGCCAGCAGCTTAAACAGGCCCCCAGAGACCCAGTACTTC. This codes for CASSLNRPPETQYF.

The chain recombines TRBV20-1 with TRBJ2-3; D is undetermined. The V gene's germline CDR1 is DFQATT and CDR2 SNEGSKA (reference sequence). The V and J ends lost 4 bases and 0 bases respectively, with 5 bases between them. The CDR3 has 12 residues. The CDR3 DNA is TGCAGTGCTACCGACAGCACAGATACGCAGTATTTT. Translation gives CSATDSTDTQYF.

This clonotype was seen a handful of times. The chain joins TRBV20-1 to TRBJ2-7; D perhaps matches TRBD1 (5 bases). The V and J ends lost 3 bases and 2 bases respectively, with 8 bases between them. The germline gives CDR1 DFQATT, CDR2 SNEGSKA (reference sequence). There are 12 residues in the CDR3. The CDR3 nucleotides read TGCAGTGCTAGTCCCAGGGCCTACGAGCAGTACTTC. It translates to CSASPRAYEQYF.

V and J are TRBV5-1 and TRBJ2-2, with a weak D call TRBD2 (5 bases). Germline CDR1 and CDR2: SGHRS and YFSETQ. The CDR3 length is 13 residues. Trimming pared 6 bases from V and 5 bases from J, leaving 11 bases between. CDR3 nucleotides: TGCGCCAGCACATCCCGGGGAACCGGGGAGCTGTTTTTT. Translated: CASTSRGTGELFF.

This clonotype came up a few times. The gene calls are TRBV14 and TRBJ2-1, with TRBD1 matching 10 bases. CDR3 length: 13 residues. CDR1 and CDR2 (germline): SGHDN, FVKESK. J lost 9 bases, V lost 8 bases, and 7 bases had no gene match. CDR3 in amino acids: CASAPGQGFEQFF. CDR3 DNA sequence: TGTGCCAGCGCACCGGGACAGGGGTTTGAGCAGTTCTTC.

Comment on this clonotype: The CDR3 ends on some other residue instead of the conserved phenylalanine or tryptophan, so this is likely a read error. The chain couples TRBV11-2 to TRBJ2-7; TRBD2 aligns across 7 bases. Germline CDR1 and CDR2: SGHAT and FQNNGV. The junction had 7 bases not matched to a gene; V was cut back by 5 bases and J by 3 bases. The CDR3 covers 14 residues. The CDR3 DNA follows: TGTGCCAGCAGCGACCTAGCGGACCACTACGAGCAGTACCTC. This sequence encodes CASSDLADHYEQYL.

The rearrangement links TRBV6-1 to TRBJ1-2, with D possibly being TRBD1 (5 bases). The V gene's germline CDR1 is MNHNS and CDR2 SASEGT. Trimming left V 5 bases short and J 10 bases short, with 14 bases between. This CDR3 comprises 12 residues. In nucleotides, the CDR3 is TGTGCCAGCAGTCGAAACAGGATCTTCTACACCTTC. Translation gives CASSRNRIFYTF.

This clonotype occurred many times. The V gene is TRBV4-2, the J gene TRBJ2-3, with 9 bases identical to TRBD2. The ends lost 4 bases at V and 4 bases at J; junction bases unmatched: 15. The CDR3 loop spans 18 amino acids. Germline V CDR1 and CDR2: LGHNA, YNFKEQ. The CDR3 reads CASSPQVAGEIGADTQYF. The DNA of the CDR3 is TGTGCCAGCAGCCCCCAGGTAGCGGGAGAAATTGGCGCAGATACGCAGTATTTT.

This clonotype has ten or more counts. The J gene is TRBJ2-7, the V gene TRBV11-2, with TRBD2 matching over 9 bases. The CDR3 has 16 amino acids. Germline V gives CDR1 SGHAT, CDR2 FQNNGV. V was pared by 1 base and J by 6 bases, with 10 bases of the junction left unmatched. DNA for the CDR3: TGTGCCAGCAGCTTAGGCAGGGGGACTAGCAGGAGCGAGCAGTACTTC. Residues: CASSLGRGTSRSEQYF.